The rows below give T cell receptor beta chains drawn from one sample of a study of CD8+CD57+ T cells in acquired aplastic anemia. TCRdb reprocessed the reads with MiXCR, giving one entry per CDR3 protein. The data show 150,000 or so distinct CDR3 sequences, around 48% seen once. Source material: sorted CD4+, CD8+, or CD8+CD57+ T cells (not recorded which) from PBMCs. These receptors were obtained from a human donor with aplastic anemia. CDR3s include the opening cysteine and the closing phenylalanine or tryptophan. D genes are given only for firm matches. Not all rows give a size; the values are once, few, many and, for expanded clones, a class.

J gene,clone size,D gene,V gene,CDR3 DNA,CDR3 protein
TRBJ1-1,many,TRBD1,TRBV5-1,TGCGCCAGCAGCTTGGGACAGGGATATAACACTGAAGCTTTCTTT,CASSLGQGYNTEAFF
TRBJ2-7,many,NA,TRBV4-2,TGTGCCAGCAGCCAAGTAAGCGGGACAGGTGCTACCTACGAGCAGTACTTC,CASSQVSGTGATYEQYF
TRBJ2-7,many,NA,TRBV10-1,TGCGCCAGCAGTGAGTATTATTGTTTAGGGGGACGGTGTTACGAGCAGTACTTC,CASSEYYCLGGRCYEQYF
TRBJ1-5,NA,NA,TRBV4-1,TGCGCCAGCAGCCAAGAAGGGGTTATGGATCAGCCCCAGCATTTT,CASSQEGVMDQPQHF
TRBJ1-2,NA,NA,TRBV2,TGTGCCAGCACCCCCCAGCGGGCGAACTATGGCTACACCTTC,CASTPQRANYGYTF
TRBJ2-1,NA,TRBD2,TRBV12-3/TRBV12-4,TGTGCCAGCAGGGGGGGGTGGGGTTGCGCTCTTGAGCAGTTCTTC,CASRGGWGCALEQFF
TRBJ2-1,many,NA,TRBV10-1,TGCGCCAGCAATCATCGGCTGGGGCAAGGGAGTGAGCAGTTCTTC,CASNHRLGQGSEQFF
TRBJ1-3,few,NA,TRBV28,TGTGCCAGCCAACAGCTGGGAAACACCATATATTTT,CASQQLGNTIYF
TRBJ2-3,many,NA,TRBV7-7,TGTGCTAGCAGCTTATCTCAGATCACAGATACGCAGTATTTT,CASSLSQITDTQYF
TRBJ2-5,many,NA,TRBV7-2,TGTGCCAGCTCTCAGACGGAGACCCAGTACTTC,CASSQTETQYF
TRBJ2-7,NA,TRBD1,TRBV20-1,TGCAGTGCCCCCACCGGGACAGGGCCCGCTGGCTCCTACGAGCAGTACTTC,CSAPTGTGPAGSYEQYF
TRBJ2-1,many,NA,TRBV29-1,TGCAGCGTTGACGGTTGGTTTGGCGCCAATGAGCAGTTCTTC,CSVDGWFGANEQFF
TRBJ2-5,NA,TRBD2,TRBV27,TGTGCCAGCAGTCTACTAAGCGGGAGGATCGCGGAGACCCAGTACTTC,CASSLLSGRIAETQYF
TRBJ2-1,NA,NA,TRBV7-9,TGTGCCAGCAGCTTACTGGGCGCAGAGCAGTTCTTC,CASSLLGAEQFF
TRBJ2-2,few,TRBD2,TRBV7-9,TGTGCCAGCAGGACTAGCGGCATCACCGGGGAGCTGTTTTTT,CASRTSGITGELFF
TRBJ1-1,NA,TRBD1,TRBV20-1,TGCAGTGCTATAAGACAGGGGCGTGAAGCTTTCTTT,CSAIRQGREAFF
TRBJ1-1,NA,NA,TRBV10-3,TGTGCCATCAGTGATCCGACAGTACTGAACACTGAAGCTTTCTTT,CAISDPTVLNTEAFF
TRBJ2-2,NA,NA,TRBV19,TGTGCCAGTAGTGTAAGGGTCTCCCGGGAGCTGTTTTTT,CASSVRVSRELFF
TRBJ2-1,NA,NA,TRBV10-3,TGTGCCTCCAAATCTAGAGGGGGGCCGGATAATGAGCAGTTCTTC,CASKSRGGPDNEQFF
TRBJ2-4,NA,NA,TRBV7-2,TGTGCCAGCAGCTATGACGGTAAAAACATTCAGTACTTC,CASSYDGKNIQYF
TRBJ2-1,many,NA,TRBV14,TGTGCCAGCAGCCAAGAAATGGGCTCGAGGAGAACCCCCTACAATGAGCAGTTCTTC,CASSQEMGSRRTPYNEQFF
TRBJ2-3,many,NA,TRBV12-3/TRBV12-4,TGTGCCAGCAACCAGTTCACAGATACGCAGTATTTT,CASNQFTDTQYF
TRBJ2-2,many,NA,TRBV2,TGTGCCAGCAAGGTGGAGGCGTCGGGCACCGGGGAGCTGTTTTTT,CASKVEASGTGELFF
TRBJ2-7,NA,TRBD1,TRBV5-1,TGCGCCACCCGAGACAGGGAGAGCTCCTACGAGCAGTACTTC,CATRDRESSYEQYF
TRBJ1-6,NA,NA,TRBV7-2,TGTGCCAGCAGCTTAGGACAGAACAATAATTCACCCCTCCACTTT,CASSLGQNNNSPLHF
TRBJ2-7,NA,NA,TRBV5-6,TGTGCCAGCAGGCTACAAGTTACCTCCTACGAGCAGTACTTC,CASRLQVTSYEQYF
TRBJ1-1,many,NA,TRBV19,TGTGCCAGTAGTAGAAGGGGGAGCACTGAAGCTTTCTTT,CASSRRGSTEAFF
TRBJ1-1,few,NA,TRBV27,TGTGCCAGCAGCCGGATCAGGGAGACTGAAGCTTTCTTT,CASSRIRETEAFF
TRBJ1-5,once,TRBD1,TRBV2,TGTGCCAGCAGTGCGACAGGGATCAATCAGCCCCAGCATTTT,CASSATGINQPQHF
TRBJ2-2,many,TRBD1,TRBV5-5,TGTGCCAGCAGCCCCGGGACAGGGGACACCGGGGAGCTGTTTTTT,CASSPGTGDTGELFF
TRBJ2-5,many,NA,TRBV5-1,TGCGCCAGCAGCTTGGAACTCGGGATCGGGGAGACCCAGTACTTC,CASSLELGIGETQYF
TRBJ1-1,many,TRBD1,TRBV7-8,TGTGCCAGCAGCTTAGCGCCCATGGGACAGGGGAACACTGAAGCTTTCTTT,CASSLAPMGQGNTEAFF
TRBJ2-1,NA,TRBD2,TRBV12-3/TRBV12-4,TGTGCCAGCAGTTTGTCTAGCGGGAGGGGAAACAATGAGCAGTTCTTC,CASSLSSGRGNNEQFF
TRBJ1-2,few,TRBD1,TRBV2,TGTGCCAGCAGGGAGGACAGGTACGGCTACACCTTC,CASREDRYGYTF
TRBJ1-3,many,NA,TRBV7-8,TGTGCCAGCTTGGGTAATGGAAACACCATATATTTT,CASLGNGNTIYF
TRBJ1-6,NA,NA,TRBV19,TGTGCCAGTAATGGCGGGACTCAGCCCCTCCACTTT,CASNGGTQPLHF
TRBJ2-3,NA,NA,TRBV19,TGTGCCAGTAGTATAGCCTATTACGGCACAGATACGCAGTATTTT,CASSIAYYGTDTQYF
TRBJ1-2,NA,TRBD1,TRBV15,TGTGCCACCAGCAGAGGGCCGGGACAGCGCTATGGCTACACCTTC,CATSRGPGQRYGYTF
TRBJ2-7,many,TRBD2,TRBV5-1,TGCGCCAGCAGACTCACTACCGGGACTAGCGGGAGGATCATGACCTACGAGCAGTACTTC,CASRLTTGTSGRIMTYEQYF
TRBJ1-6,many,NA,TRBV5-6,TGTGCCAGCAGCCTAGGATCCGGGGTTGGTAATTCACCCCTCCACTTT,CASSLGSGVGNSPLHF
TRBJ2-2,NA,TRBD2,TRBV5-8,TGTGCCAGCAGCTTCGGGGGGATGGCCGGGGAGCTGTTTTTT,CASSFGGMAGELFF
TRBJ1-5,NA,NA,TRBV7-8,TGTGCCAGCAGCCCTGGGAAGGATCAGCCCCAGCATTTT,CASSPGKDQPQHF
TRBJ1-4,few,NA,TRBV29-1,TGCAGCGTTGGGGGAGGGGGAGAGGGTAATGAAAAACTGTTTTTT,CSVGGGGEGNEKLFF
TRBJ2-3,many,NA,TRBV19,TGTGCCAGTAGTACTACCGGCCCCCGGGGCGGCGCAGATACGCAGTATTTT,CASSTTGPRGGADTQYF
TRBJ2-7,once,TRBD2,TRBV25-1,TGTGCCAGCAGTGAATCCGGGCGGGAGGTCCAGGAGCAGTACTTC,CASSESGREVQEQYF
TRBJ2-7,NA,TRBD1,TRBV29-1,TGCAGCGTTCGAAAACAGGGGAGTTTCTACGAGCAGTACTTC,CSVRKQGSFYEQYF
TRBJ1-5,many,TRBD1,TRBV2,TGTGCCAGCAGTGAAGCGCGCGGGACAGGGGTAACCAATCAGCCCCAGCATTTT,CASSEARGTGVTNQPQHF
TRBJ2-1,NA,NA,TRBV24-1,TGTGCCACCAGCCCCCCCCTGGGCTCCTACAATGAGCAGTTCTTC,CATSPPLGSYNEQFF
TRBJ2-7,NA,TRBD1,TRBV6-1,TGTGCCAGCAGTGGTCGGGGCGACCGGGACAGTTCCACCTCGCAGTACTTC,CASSGRGDRDSSTSQYF
TRBJ2-7,many,NA,TRBV5-4,TGTGCCAGCAGTCGCCGGAGGGCAGGGGGGTCCTACGAGCAGTACTTC,CASSRRRAGGSYEQYF
TRBJ2-1,many,TRBD2,TRBV5-1,TGCGCCAGCAGGTCGACTAGCGGGACTTTGGGTGAGCAGTTCTTC,CASRSTSGTLGEQFF
TRBJ2-4,once,TRBD2,TRBV28,TGTGCCAGCAGCCCGGGACTAGCGGTTCTAGCCAAAAACATTCAGTACTTC,CASSPGLAVLAKNIQYF
TRBJ2-3,NA,NA,TRBV7-2,TGTGCCAGCAGCGTAAATACGGATACGCAGTATTTT,CASSVNTDTQYF